Presented here are 30 T cell receptor beta chains from one specimen sequenced in a study of T cells in Graves' hyperthyroidism and ophthalmopathy. The investigators amplified TCR beta CDR3 regions from RNA transcripts. When the TCR CDR3 underwent first-round RT-PCR, the HTBI primer set was used. TCRdb passed the multiplex PCR reads through MiXCR, listing each CDR3 protein once. This sample has around 350,000 distinct CDR3 sequences, with around a quarter found just once. Specimen: blood. The receptors were sampled from a man between 45 and 60 years old with Graves' hyperthyroidism.

This clonotype was seen more than once but under ten times. The chain couples TRBV24-1 to TRBJ2-2; D is unclear. Germline V CDR1 and CDR2: KGHDR, SFDVKD. V lost 7 bases and J 4 bases, leaving 9 bases between the germline ends. This CDR3 is built from 13 residues. CDR3 amino acids: CATRESTTGELFF. CDR3 DNA: TGTGCCACCAGGGAAAGTACCACCGGGGAGCTGTTTTTT.

This clonotype showed up just a few times. CDR3 amino acids: CASSPLDRLTDTQYF. CDR3 sequence (DNA): TGTGCCAGCAGCCCCCTAGATAGGCTCACAGATACGCAGTATTTT. This sequence joins TRBV11-2 and TRBJ2-3; D is undetermined. V gave up 5 bases and J gave up 2 bases, with 14 bases separating them. CDR3 length equals 15 residues. The germline V gene has CDR1 SGHAT and CDR2 FQNNGV.

This clonotype was seen once. V and J are TRBV4-1 and TRBJ1-1, with D uncertain. Germline V gene data show CDR1 as MGHRA and CDR2 as YSYEKL. V lost 0 bases and J lost 1, with 12 bases in between. The CDR3 is 16 amino acids. CDR3 region: CASSQDRWAPNTEAFF. CDR3 in DNA: TGCGCCAGCAGCCAAGATCGTTGGGCACCGAACACTGAAGCTTTCTTT.

In this sample, this clonotype turned up many times. The chain employs TRBV12-3 or TRBV12-4 and TRBJ2-1; 9 bases map to TRBD2. The CDR3 spans 15 residues. The ends lost 6 bases at V and 6 bases at J; junction bases unmatched: 9. The CDR3 DNA reads as TGTGCCAGCAGCTCGGGACTAGCTAGGGGCAATGAGCAGTTCTTC. It translates to CASSSGLARGNEQFF.

The chain links TRBV5-1 to TRBJ2-5; unclear D gene. Germline V gives CDR1 SGHRS, CDR2 YFSETQ. The CDR3 is 13 residues long. Trimming removed 1 base at V and 5 bases at J, with 9 bases between. In DNA form, the CDR3 reads TGCGCCAGCAGCTTGTGGGATCCGGAGACCCAGTACTTC. Translating gives CASSLWDPETQYF.

This clonotype was seen only a few times. The rearrangement uses TRBV19 and TRBJ1-2, with D unclear. This CDR3 spans 12 amino acids. The V and J ends lost 6 bases and 8 bases respectively, with 13 bases between them. The germline CDR1 and CDR2 sequences are LNHDA and SQIVND (reference sequence). CDR3 residues: CASRTVVFGYTF. CDR3 sequence (DNA): TGTGCCAGTAGGACGGTAGTCTTCGGCTACACCTTC.

The chain employs TRBV29-1 and TRBJ1-2; 8 positions agree with TRBD1. The CDR3 runs 12 residues. Germline V gene data show CDR1 as SQVTM and CDR2 as ANQGSEA. V shed 6 bases, J shed 6 bases, and the junction held 6 bases outside the gene matches. CDR3 sequence (DNA): TGCAGCGTAAACAGGGGGACCGATGGCTACACCTTC. Protein: CSVNRGTDGYTF.

Only a few counts were recorded for this clonotype. This sequence joins TRBV7-9 and TRBJ1-1; TRBD1 agrees at 8 bases. Looked up from germline, CDR1 is SEHNR and CDR2 is FQNEAQ (reference sequence). The CDR3 has 13 amino acids. V lost 0 bases to trimming and J lost 11 bases; unmatched junction nucleotides: 5. The CDR3 sequence is CASSLAGTGWAFF. CDR3 DNA: TGTGCCAGCAGCTTAGCGGGGACAGGTTGGGCTTTCTTT.

In this sample, this clonotype turned up many times. The chain joins TRBV2 to TRBJ1-5, with 7 bases that match TRBD1. The CDR3 contains 14 residues. After removal of 6 bases from V and 4 bases from J, the junction contained 6 bases not matched to a gene. Germline V gives CDR1 SNHLY, CDR2 FYNNEI. The CDR3 reads CASRSGTVNQPQHF. In nucleotides, the CDR3 is TGTGCCAGCAGGTCCGGGACAGTGAATCAGCCCCAGCATTTT.

J is TRBJ2-3 and V is TRBV5-1; D is perhaps TRBD1 (6 bases). Germline V lookup: CDR1 SGHRS, CDR2 YFSETQ. Between the trimmed V and J ends, which lost 7 bases and 2 bases, there was a span of 11 bases. The CDR3 contains 13 residues. The CDR3 is CASGAGATDTQYF. The CDR3 DNA reads TGCGCCAGCGGGGCAGGGGCCACAGATACGCAGTATTTT.

In the case of this clonotype: This clone may be a read error of a much larger clone one base away. This CDR3 is CASSYSGSTGTQYF. The CDR3 nucleotides read TGTGCCAGCAGTTATAGCGGGAGCACAGGTACGCAGTATTTT. The V gene is TRBV2, the J gene TRBJ2-3; TRBD2 matches at 9 bases. Germline V gene data show CDR1 as SNHLY and CDR2 as FYNNEI. The CDR3 covers 14 residues.

This clonotype was seen repeatedly, ten times or more. This chain joins TRBV3-1 and TRBJ1-1, with 7 bases aligning to TRBD1. This CDR3 is built from 14 residues. V shed 4 bases, J shed 1 base, and the junction held 3 bases outside the gene matches. Germline loops: CDR1 LGHDT, CDR2 YNNKEL (reference sequence). This CDR3 is CASSRGQANTEAFF. CDR3 nucleotides: TGTGCCAGCAGCCGCGGACAGGCGAACACTGAAGCTTTCTTT.

In DNA, the CDR3 is TGCAGTGCAAGAACTAGCGGGAGCCACGAGCAGTACTTC. Its translation: CSARTSGSHEQYF. The rearrangement uses TRBV20-1 and TRBJ2-7, with 11 bases matching TRBD2. From germline, CDR1 is DFQATT and CDR2 SNEGSKA (reference sequence). After removal of 6 bases from V and 5 bases from J, the junction contained 6 bases not matched to a gene. CDR3 size: 13 residues.

The CDR3 nucleotides read TGTGCCAGCAGCCCCACAGGGGCCCCCAGCTCCTACGAGCAGTACTTC. Residues: CASSPTGAPSSYEQYF. The chain recombines TRBV7-3 with TRBJ2-7; 7 nucleotides line up with TRBD1. CDR1 and CDR2 (germline): SGHTA, FQGTGA. V lost 5 bases to trimming and J lost 0 bases; unmatched junction nucleotides: 10. CDR3 length: 16 amino acids.

There are a few counts of this clonotype. CDR3 sequence (DNA): TGTGCCAGGCCGTGTAGGGTTCTCGGCGAGCAGTACTTC. Residues: CARPCRVLGEQYF. The chain carries TRBV6-2 or TRBV6-3 and TRBJ2-7; D uncertain. Germline CDR1 MNHEY, CDR2 SVGEGT. V was trimmed by 9 bases and J by 6 bases, leaving 18 bases between them. The CDR3 runs to 13 residues.

This clonotype was seen ten or more times. The chain employs TRBV6-2 or TRBV6-3 and TRBJ1-1; 10 bases agree with TRBD1. The V segment lost 6 bases and the J segment 11 bases; nucleotides outside the gene matches: 6. CDR1 and CDR2 from the germline V gene are MNHEY and SVGEGT. The CDR3 has 12 amino acids. The CDR3 sequence: CASSSPGQGAFF. The CDR3 region has the DNA TGTGCCAGCAGCTCGCCGGGACAGGGGGCTTTCTTT.

The chain combines TRBV19 with TRBJ2-7; possible D gene TRBD1, 5 bases. CDR1 is LNHDA, CDR2 SQIVND, per germline (reference sequence). This CDR3 region has 11 residues. Trimming took 8 bases from V and 6 from J, leaving 11 bases between them. The CDR3 region is CASGAWGEQYF. Written as DNA, the CDR3 is TGTGCCAGTGGGGCCTGGGGCGAGCAGTACTTC.

V gene TRBV10-1 combines with J gene TRBJ2-3; 9 nucleotides match TRBD2. With 0 bases clipped from V and 1 base from J, the junction kept 2 bases outside the gene matches. The CDR3 is 16 amino acids. In germline, CDR1 is WNHNN, CDR2 SYGVQD (reference sequence). The CDR3 spells CASSESWTSGTDTQYF. CDR3 bases: TGCGCCAGCAGTGAGTCTTGGACTAGCGGCACAGATACGCAGTATTTT.

A few counts support this clonotype. This chain links TRBV5-5 with TRBJ2-5; 7 positions agree with TRBD1. The trim removed 0 bases at V and 4 bases at J, leaving 6 bases unmatched. Germline V gives CDR1 SGHKS, CDR2 YYEKEE (reference sequence). The CDR3 has 15 amino acids. CDR3: CASSLVQGYPETQYF. For the CDR3, the DNA is TGTGCCAGCAGCTTGGTACAGGGGTATCCAGAGACCCAGTACTTC.

This clonotype came up a few times. The chain couples TRBV6-1 to TRBJ2-7; 10 positions match TRBD1. The CDR3 loop spans 16 amino acids. Per the germline V gene, CDR1 is MNHNS and CDR2 is SASEGT. The V and J ends lost 5 bases and 2 bases, in that order; junction bases with no gene match: 9. In DNA form, the CDR3 reads TGTGCCAGCAGTCATCCTAAGGACAGGGGGACCTACGAGCAGTACTTC. Protein sequence: CASSHPKDRGTYEQYF.

This chain uses TRBV10-3 with TRBJ1-2; D is unresolved. With 8 bases removed from V and 5 bases from J, the gap between germline ends came to 12 bases. Germline CDR1 and CDR2: ENHRY and SYGVKD. The CDR3 runs to 12 residues. In DNA form, the CDR3 reads TGTGCCATCCCTGGTCGAGAGTATGGCTACACCTTC. Its protein is CAIPGREYGYTF.

This clonotype was detected a few times. The genes are TRBV7-9 and TRBJ2-5, with 10 bases lining up with TRBD2. Unmatched junction bases numbered 7, after V lost 4 bases and J lost 5 bases. CDR1 SEHNR and CDR2 FQNEAQ come from the germline V gene (reference sequence). The CDR3 loop spans 15 amino acids. DNA for the CDR3: TGTGCCAGCAGCTCCGCTAGCGGGAGATTCGAGACCCAGTACTTC. This encodes CASSSASGRFETQYF. Filled out from reference TRBV7-9 and TRBJ2-5, the complete variable domain reads DTGVSQNPRHKITKRGQNVTFRCDPISEHNRLYWYRQTLGQGPEFLTYFQNEAQLEKSRLLSDRFSAERPKGSFSTLEIQRTEQGDSAMYLCASSSASGRFETQYFGPGTRLLVL.

This clonotype was seen repeatedly, ten times or more. This chain joins TRBV28 and TRBJ1-1, with D tentatively TRBD1 (6 bases). Trimming took 1 base from V and 0 from J, leaving 18 bases between them. The CDR3 totals 18 residues. Germline V gene sequence: CDR1 MDHEN, CDR2 SYDVKM. CDR3 DNA sequence: TGTGCCAGCAGTTTATTATCCTTACGGGGGGCCTTGAACACTGAAGCTTTCTTT. Protein sequence: CASSLLSLRGALNTEAFF.

The genes are TRBV20-1 and TRBJ1-2, with D uncertain. The CDR3 contains 12 residues. Per the germline V gene, CDR1 is DFQATT and CDR2 is SNEGSKA (reference sequence). With 7 bases removed from V and 7 bases from J, the gap between germline ends came to 16 bases. CDR3 region: CSVNPGSGGYTF. CDR3 in DNA: TGCAGTGTCAACCCCGGGTCCGGTGGCTACACCTTC.

This clonotype was seen more than once but under ten times. The junction shows a germline mismatch at one end, possibly a read error. The genes are TRBV28 and TRBJ2-1; 8 bases match TRBD1. The germline V gene encodes CDR1 MDHEN and CDR2 SYDVKM. The CDR3 is 14 amino acids. CDR3 coding DNA: TGTACCAGCAGTTTCATGACAGGGGATAATGAGCAGTTCTTC. Protein: CTSSFMTGDNEQFF.

V gene TRBV15 combines with J gene TRBJ2-5; D unresolved. V shed 0 bases and J shed 4 bases, with 12 bases lying between them. This CDR3 is built from 15 residues. From germline, CDR1 is LNHNV and CDR2 YYDKDF (reference sequence). The CDR3 loop is CATSRDGNKGETQYF. CDR3 DNA: TGTGCCACCAGCAGAGACGGAAACAAAGGAGAGACCCAGTACTTC.

This clonotype was recorded at least ten times. The genes are TRBV7-3 and TRBJ2-3, with 14 bases identical to TRBD2. In germline, CDR1 is SGHTA, CDR2 FQGTGA. V gave up 3 bases and J gave up 6 bases; unmatched junction bases: 5. This CDR3 comprises 16 residues. CDR3 sequence reads: CASSFPTSGRVDTQYF. In DNA, the CDR3 is TGTGCCAGCAGCTTCCCGACTAGCGGGAGGGTGGATACGCAGTATTTT.

A remark on this clonotype: The junction does not match germline at one end; this may be a read error. In nucleotides, the CDR3 is TGTGTCAGCAGTGACTCGCCGTTCTACGAGCAGTACTTC. Translation gives CVSSDSPFYEQYF. V and J are TRBV2 and TRBJ2-7; D uncertain. This CDR3 region has 13 residues. From germline, CDR1 is SNHLY and CDR2 FYNNEI.

Here the CDR3 DNA reads TGTGCCAGCAGGAGGACAGGGAGGACCCCCCAAGAGACCCAGTACTTC. Translating gives CASRRTGRTPQETQYF. The rearrangement links TRBV2 to TRBJ2-5, with TRBD1 matching 8 bases. CDR1 and CDR2 (germline): SNHLY, FYNNEI. The CDR3 loop spans 16 amino acids. Unmatched junction bases numbered 10, after V lost 6 bases and J lost 1 base.

The rearrangement links TRBV6-1 to TRBJ2-1, with 8 bases matching TRBD2. CDR3 length: 14 residues. V gave up 9 bases and J gave up 7 bases; unmatched junction bases: 11. The V gene's germline CDR1 is MNHNS and CDR2 SASEGT. The CDR3 DNA reads TGTGCCAGTGCAAGGACTAGCACCGGTAATGAGCAGTTCTTC. Translated: CASARTSTGNEQFF.